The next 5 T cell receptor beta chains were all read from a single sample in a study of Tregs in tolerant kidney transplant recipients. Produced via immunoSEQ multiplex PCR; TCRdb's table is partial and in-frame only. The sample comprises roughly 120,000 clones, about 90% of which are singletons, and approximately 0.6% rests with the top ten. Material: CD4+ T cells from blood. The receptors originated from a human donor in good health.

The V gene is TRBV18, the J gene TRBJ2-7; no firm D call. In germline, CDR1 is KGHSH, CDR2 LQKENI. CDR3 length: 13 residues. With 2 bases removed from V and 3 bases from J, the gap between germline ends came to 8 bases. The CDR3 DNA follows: TGTGCCAGCTCACCAGGGCAGGACTACGAGCAGTACTTC. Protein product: CASSPGQDYEQYF.

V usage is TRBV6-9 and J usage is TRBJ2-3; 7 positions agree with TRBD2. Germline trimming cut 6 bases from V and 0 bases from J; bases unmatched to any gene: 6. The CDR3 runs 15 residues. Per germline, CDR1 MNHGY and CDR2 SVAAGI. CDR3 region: CASRALAVSTDTQYF. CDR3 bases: TGTGCCAGCAGGGCCCTAGCGGTCAGCACAGATACGCAGTATTTT.

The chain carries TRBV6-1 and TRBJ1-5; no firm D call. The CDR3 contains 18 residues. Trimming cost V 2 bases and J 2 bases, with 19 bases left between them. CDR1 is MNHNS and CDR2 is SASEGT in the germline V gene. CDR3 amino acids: CASSEFGVGRLGNQPQHF. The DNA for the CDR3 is TGTGCCAGCAGTGAATTTGGTGTGGGTAGGTTGGGCAATCAGCCCCAGCATTTT.

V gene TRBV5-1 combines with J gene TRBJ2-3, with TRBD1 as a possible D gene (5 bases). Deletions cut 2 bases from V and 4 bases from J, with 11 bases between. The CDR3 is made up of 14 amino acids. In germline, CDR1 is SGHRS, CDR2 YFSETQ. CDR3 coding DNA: TGCGCCAGCAGCTTTTTGCAGGGCTCAGATACGCAGTATTTT. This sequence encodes CASSFLQGSDTQYF.

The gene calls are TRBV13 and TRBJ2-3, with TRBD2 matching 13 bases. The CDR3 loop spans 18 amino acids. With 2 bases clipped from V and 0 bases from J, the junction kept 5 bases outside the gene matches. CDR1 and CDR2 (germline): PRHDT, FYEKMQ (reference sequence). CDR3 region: CASSLSPLAGGSTDTQYF. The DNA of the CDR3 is TGTGCCAGCAGCTTATCCCCACTAGCGGGAGGGAGCACAGATACGCAGTATTTT. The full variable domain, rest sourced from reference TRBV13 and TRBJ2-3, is AAGVIQSPRHLIKEKRETATLKCYPIPRHDTVYWYQQGPGQDPQFLISFYEKMQSDKGSIPDRFSAQQFSDYHSELNMSSLELGDSALYFCASSLSPLAGGSTDTQYFGPGTRLTVL.